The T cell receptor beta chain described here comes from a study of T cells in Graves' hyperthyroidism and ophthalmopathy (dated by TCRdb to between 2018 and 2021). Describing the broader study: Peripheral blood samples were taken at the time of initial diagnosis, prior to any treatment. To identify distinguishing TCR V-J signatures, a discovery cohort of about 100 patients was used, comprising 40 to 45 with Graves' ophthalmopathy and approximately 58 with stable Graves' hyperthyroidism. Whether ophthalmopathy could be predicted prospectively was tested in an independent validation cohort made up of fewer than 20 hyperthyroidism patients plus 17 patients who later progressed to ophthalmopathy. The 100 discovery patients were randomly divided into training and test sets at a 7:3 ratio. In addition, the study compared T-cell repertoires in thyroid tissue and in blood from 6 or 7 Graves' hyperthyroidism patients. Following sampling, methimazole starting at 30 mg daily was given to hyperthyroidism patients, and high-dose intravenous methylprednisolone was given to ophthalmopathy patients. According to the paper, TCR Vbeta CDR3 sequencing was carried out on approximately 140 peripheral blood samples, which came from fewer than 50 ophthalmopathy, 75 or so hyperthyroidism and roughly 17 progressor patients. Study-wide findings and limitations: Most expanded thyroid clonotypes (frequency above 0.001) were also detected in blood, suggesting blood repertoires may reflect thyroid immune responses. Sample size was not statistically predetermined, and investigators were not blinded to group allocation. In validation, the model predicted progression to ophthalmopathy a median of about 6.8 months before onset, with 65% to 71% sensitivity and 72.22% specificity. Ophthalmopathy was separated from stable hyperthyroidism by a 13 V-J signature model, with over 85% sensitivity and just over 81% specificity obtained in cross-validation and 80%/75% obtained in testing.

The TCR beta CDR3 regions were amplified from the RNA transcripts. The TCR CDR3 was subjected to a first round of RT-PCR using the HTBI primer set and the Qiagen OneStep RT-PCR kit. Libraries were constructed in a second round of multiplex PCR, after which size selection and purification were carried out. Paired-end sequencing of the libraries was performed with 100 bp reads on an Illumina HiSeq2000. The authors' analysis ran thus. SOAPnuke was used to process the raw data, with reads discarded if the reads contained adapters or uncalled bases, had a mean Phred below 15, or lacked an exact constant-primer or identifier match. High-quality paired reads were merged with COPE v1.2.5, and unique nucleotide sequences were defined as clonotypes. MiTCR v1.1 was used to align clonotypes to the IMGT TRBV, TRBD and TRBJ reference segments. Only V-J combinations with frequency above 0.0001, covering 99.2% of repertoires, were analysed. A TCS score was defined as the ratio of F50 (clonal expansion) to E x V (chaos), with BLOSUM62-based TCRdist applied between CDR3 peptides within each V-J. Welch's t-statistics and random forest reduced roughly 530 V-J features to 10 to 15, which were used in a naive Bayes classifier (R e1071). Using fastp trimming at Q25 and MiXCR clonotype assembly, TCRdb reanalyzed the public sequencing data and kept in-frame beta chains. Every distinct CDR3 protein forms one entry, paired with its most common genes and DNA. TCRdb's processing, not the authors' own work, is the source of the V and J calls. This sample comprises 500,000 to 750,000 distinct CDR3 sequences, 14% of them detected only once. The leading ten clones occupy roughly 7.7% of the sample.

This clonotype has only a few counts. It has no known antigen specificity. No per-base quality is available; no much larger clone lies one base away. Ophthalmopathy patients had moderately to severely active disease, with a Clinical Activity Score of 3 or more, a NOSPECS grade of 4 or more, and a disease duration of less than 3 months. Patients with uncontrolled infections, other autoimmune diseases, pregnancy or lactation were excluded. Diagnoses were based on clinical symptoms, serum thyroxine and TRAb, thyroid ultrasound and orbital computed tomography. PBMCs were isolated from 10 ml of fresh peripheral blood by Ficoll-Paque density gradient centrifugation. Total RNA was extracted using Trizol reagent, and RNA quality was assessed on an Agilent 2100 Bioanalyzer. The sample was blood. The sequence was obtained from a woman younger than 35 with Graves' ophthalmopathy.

The CDR3: CASSPTSAGEETQYF. Here is the DNA: TGTGCCAGCAGCCCCACCTCAGCGGGAGAAGAGACCCAGTACTTC. The rearrangement joined TRBV12-3 or TRBV12-4 to TRBJ2-5, and 8 junction bases match TRBD2. V loses 6 bases at its end and J loses 3 bases; junction bases beyond the gene matches: 9. The CDR3 has 15 amino acids, counting the end cysteine and phenylalanine. The retained sequence is limited to the CDR3, 45 bases, with the frame set at the first base.